What follows are 10 T cell receptor beta chains derived from one specimen sequenced in a study of T-cell memory formation after mild COVID-19. In TCRdb, the 5' RACE reads were re-called with MiXCR into one record per CDR3 protein. Among 90,000 to 120,000 distinct CDR3 sequences listed, 15% to 20% were seen once. Sequencing input: PBMCs or a T cell subset sorted from them (not recorded which). Receptor source: a man aged 18 to 30 who had mild COVID-19 (a few samples of this study predate the infection). Cell type and time point are not known.

The V and J genes are TRBV7-9 and TRBJ2-1, with D hard to call. Germline V CDR1 and CDR2: SEHNR, FQNEAQ (reference sequence). The CDR3 sequence is 12 residues long. V lost 3 bases and J 8 bases, leaving 8 bases between the germline ends. The CDR3 region is CASSFSWDEQFF. The CDR3 region has the DNA TGTGCCAGCAGCTTTTCGTGGGATGAGCAGTTCTTC.

This clonotype was observed a handful of times. This chain joins TRBV12-3 or TRBV12-4 and TRBJ2-3; D unclear. The germline V and J ends were trimmed by 3 bases and 6 bases, with 13 bases remaining between them. This CDR3 is 14 amino acids long. The CDR3 region is CASSLFGVGDTQYF. The CDR3 DNA reads as TGTGCCAGCAGTTTGTTTGGGGTAGGGGATACGCAGTATTTT.

Only a few counts were recorded for this clonotype. The genes are TRBV5-1 and TRBJ2-3; D may be TRBD1 or TRBD2 (5 bases each). V lost 2 bases and J lost 7, with 11 bases in between. The V gene's germline CDR1 is SGHRS and CDR2 YFSETQ. CDR3 length equals 13 residues. The CDR3 DNA sequence: TGCGCCAGCAGCTTCGGGACCCCCAATACGCAGTATTTT. Its translation is CASSFGTPNTQYF.

The J gene is TRBJ2-5, the V gene TRBV9, with 7 bases fitting TRBD2. This CDR3 is 14 amino acids long. The J segment lost 1 base and the V segment lost 0 bases, leaving 0 bases of the junction unmatched. Looked up from germline, CDR1 is SGDLS and CDR2 is YYNGEE. The CDR3 is CASSVAGGQETQYF. The CDR3 coding sequence is TGTGCCAGCAGCGTAGCGGGGGGCCAAGAGACCCAGTACTTC.

This clonotype was counted a few times. The V call is TRBV7-2, the J call TRBJ1-4; 7 nucleotides align to TRBD1. Per germline, CDR1 SGHTA and CDR2 FQGNSA. Unmatched junction bases numbered 2, after V lost 5 bases and J lost 5 bases. The CDR3 contains 13 residues. This CDR3 reads CASSQGVNEKLFF. The DNA for the CDR3 is TGTGCCAGCAGCCAGGGGGTGAATGAAAAACTGTTTTTT.

The gene calls are TRBV11-2 and TRBJ2-1; weak D call: TRBD2 (6 bases). Germline CDR1 reads SGHAT; CDR2 reads FQNNGV. CDR3 size: 11 residues. Trimming took 6 bases from V and 14 from J, leaving 14 bases between them. The CDR3 loop reads CASSSGGYKFF. The CDR3 DNA follows: TGTGCCAGCAGTTCCGGGGGTTATAAGTTCTTC.

The J gene is TRBJ2-6, the V gene TRBV7-9, with D uncertain. CDR3 length equals 18 residues. V lost 1 base, J lost 4 bases, and 17 bases lay in between. In germline, CDR1 is SEHNR, CDR2 FQNEAQ (reference sequence). CDR3 bases: TGTGCCAGCAGCTTAGGGTTGGCCCCCAGGTCAGGGGCCAACGTCCTGACTTTC. Its translation is CASSLGLAPRSGANVLTF.

This rearrangement joins TRBV9 to TRBJ1-4, with D unresolved. CDR1 SGDLS and CDR2 YYNGEE come from the germline V gene. CDR3 length equals 17 residues. V lost 5 bases and J lost 8, with 25 bases in between. The chain's CDR3 is CASRRPKSRRLQEKLFF. CDR3 in DNA: TGTGCCAGCAGGCGTCCGAAATCCCGGAGGTTACAGGAAAAACTGTTTTTT. The full variable domain, completed using reference TRBV9 and TRBJ1-4, is DSGVTQTPKHLITATGQRVTLRCSPRSGDLSVYWYQQSLDQGLQFLIQYYNGEERAKGNILERFSAQQFPDLHSELNLSSLELGDSALYFCASRRPKSRRLQEKLFFGSGTQLSVL.

This clonotype was observed at least ten times. The chain couples TRBV7-2 to TRBJ1-2; 7 bases map to TRBD1. V lost 2 bases, J lost 5 bases, and 8 bases stayed unmatched. CDR3 length equals 15 residues. CDR1 and CDR2 (germline): SGHTA, FQGNSA. CDR3 nucleotides: TGTGCCAGCAGCTTACAGGGGGATCCTTGGTATGGCTACACCTTC. This translates into CASSLQGDPWYGYTF.

This clonotype was observed a handful of times. The chain employs TRBV5-1 and TRBJ2-6; D gene ambiguous. Germline V CDR1 and CDR2: SGHRS, YFSETQ. V lost 4 bases to trimming and J lost 2 bases, with 13 bases between them. CDR3 length equals 16 residues. CDR3 DNA sequence: TGCGCCAGCAGCCCCCATTCGTTGCCTGGGGCCAACGTCCTGACTTTC. Translating gives CASSPHSLPGANVLTF.